This entry describes one T cell receptor (beta chain). The antigen is unknown. High-throughput TCR beta sequencing covered peripheral CD8+ and CD4+ T cells. The record originates from a study of CD8 T cells in Susac syndrome. On the study more broadly: At blood draw, Susac syndrome patients were therapy-naive, on corticosteroids, or on intravenous immunoglobulin alone. Overall study results and limits: Individuals included in the TCR sequencing and HLA analysis were acknowledged by the study to be relatively few in number. The CD4+ T cell repertoires in Susac syndrome did not show any clonal expansion.

Random hexamers were used to reverse transcribe an amount of about 0.45 to 1 ug RNA. TCRdb re-derived calls from the immunoSEQ multiplex PCR reads in MiXCR, one entry per CDR3 protein. The sample lists 150,000 to 200,000 distinct CDR3 sequences, roughly 94% seen once, with 0.12% in the top ten. This clonotype was sampled from a human donor with Susac syndrome. Sequenced material: CD4+ T cells from PBMCs.

The CDR3 nucleotides are TGCAGCGGCTGGGGGGGTCGGACTGAAGCTTTCTTT. Translation: CSGWGGRTEAFF. V is TRBV29-1 and J is TRBJ1-1; possible D gene TRBD1, 5 bases. Trimming took off 7 bases at V and 5 bases at J, with 14 bases between the two ends. Germline V gene lookup returns CDR1 SQVTM and CDR2 ANQGSEA. CDR3 length: 12 residues.